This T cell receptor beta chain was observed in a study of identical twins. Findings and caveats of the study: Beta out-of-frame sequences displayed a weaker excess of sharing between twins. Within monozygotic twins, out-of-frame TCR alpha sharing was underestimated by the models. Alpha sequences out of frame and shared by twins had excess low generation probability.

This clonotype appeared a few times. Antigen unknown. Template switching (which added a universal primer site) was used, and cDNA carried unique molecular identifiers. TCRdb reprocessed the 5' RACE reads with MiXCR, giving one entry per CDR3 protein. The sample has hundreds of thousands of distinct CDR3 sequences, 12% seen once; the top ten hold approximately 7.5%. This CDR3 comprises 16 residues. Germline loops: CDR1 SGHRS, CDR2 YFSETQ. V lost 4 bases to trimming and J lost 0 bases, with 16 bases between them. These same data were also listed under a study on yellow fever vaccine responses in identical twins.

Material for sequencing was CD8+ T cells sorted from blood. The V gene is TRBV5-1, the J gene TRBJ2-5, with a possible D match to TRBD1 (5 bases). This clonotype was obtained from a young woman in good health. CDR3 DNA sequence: TGCGCCAGCAGCCCCCGACAGTTCACGTACCAAGAGACCCAGTACTTC. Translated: CASSPRQFTYQETQYF.